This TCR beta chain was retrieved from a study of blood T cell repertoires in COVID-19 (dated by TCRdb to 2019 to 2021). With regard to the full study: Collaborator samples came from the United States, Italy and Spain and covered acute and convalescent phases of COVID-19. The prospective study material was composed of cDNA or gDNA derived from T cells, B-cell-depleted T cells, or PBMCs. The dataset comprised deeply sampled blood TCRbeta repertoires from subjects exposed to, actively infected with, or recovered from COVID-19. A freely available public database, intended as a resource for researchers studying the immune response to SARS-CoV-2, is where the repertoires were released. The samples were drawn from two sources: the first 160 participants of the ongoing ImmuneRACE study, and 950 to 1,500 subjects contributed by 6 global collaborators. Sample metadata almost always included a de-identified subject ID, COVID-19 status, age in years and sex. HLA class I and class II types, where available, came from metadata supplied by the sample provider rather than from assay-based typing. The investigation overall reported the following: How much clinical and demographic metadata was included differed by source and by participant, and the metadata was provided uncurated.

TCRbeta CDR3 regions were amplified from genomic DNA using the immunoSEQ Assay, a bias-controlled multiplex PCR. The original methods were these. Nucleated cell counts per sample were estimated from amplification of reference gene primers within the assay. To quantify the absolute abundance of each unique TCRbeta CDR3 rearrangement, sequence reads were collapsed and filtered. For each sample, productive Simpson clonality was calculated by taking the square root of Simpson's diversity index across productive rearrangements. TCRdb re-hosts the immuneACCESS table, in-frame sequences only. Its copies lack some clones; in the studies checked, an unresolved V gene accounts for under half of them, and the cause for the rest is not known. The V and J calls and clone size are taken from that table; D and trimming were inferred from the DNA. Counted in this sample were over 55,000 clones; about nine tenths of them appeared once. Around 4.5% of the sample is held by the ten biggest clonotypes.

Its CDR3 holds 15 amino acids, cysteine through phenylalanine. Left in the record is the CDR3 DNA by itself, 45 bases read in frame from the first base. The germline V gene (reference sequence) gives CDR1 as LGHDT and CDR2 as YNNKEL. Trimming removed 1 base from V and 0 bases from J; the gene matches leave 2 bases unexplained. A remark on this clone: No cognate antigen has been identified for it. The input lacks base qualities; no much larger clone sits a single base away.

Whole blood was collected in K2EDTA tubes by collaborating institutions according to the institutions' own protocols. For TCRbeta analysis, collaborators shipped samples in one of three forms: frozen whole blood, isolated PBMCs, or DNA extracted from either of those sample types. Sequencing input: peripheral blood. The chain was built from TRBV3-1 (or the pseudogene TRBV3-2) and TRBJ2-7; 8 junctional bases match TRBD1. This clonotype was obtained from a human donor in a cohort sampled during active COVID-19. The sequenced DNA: TGTGCCAGCAGCCAAGTGACAGGGGTCTCCTACGAGCAGTACTTC. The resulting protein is CASSQVTGVSYEQYF.